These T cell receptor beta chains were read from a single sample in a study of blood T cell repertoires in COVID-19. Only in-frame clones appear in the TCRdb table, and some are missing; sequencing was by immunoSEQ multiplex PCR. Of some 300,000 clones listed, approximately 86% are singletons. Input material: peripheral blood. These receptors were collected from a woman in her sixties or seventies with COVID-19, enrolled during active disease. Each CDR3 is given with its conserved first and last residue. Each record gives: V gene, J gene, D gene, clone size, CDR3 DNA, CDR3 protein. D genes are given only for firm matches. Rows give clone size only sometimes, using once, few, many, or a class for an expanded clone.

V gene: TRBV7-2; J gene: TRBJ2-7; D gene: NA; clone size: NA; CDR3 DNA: TGTGCCAGCAGCCCGTCCCGACTCTCCTACGAGCAGTACTTC; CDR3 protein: CASSPSRLSYEQYF
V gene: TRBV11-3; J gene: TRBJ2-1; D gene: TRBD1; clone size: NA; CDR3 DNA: TGTGCCAGCAGCTCCCGGGACAGGGAATACAATGAGCAGTTCTTC; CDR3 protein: CASSSRDREYNEQFF
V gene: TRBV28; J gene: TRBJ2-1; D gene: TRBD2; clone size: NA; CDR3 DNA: TGTGCCAGCAGTTTTCCCGGGGGGAGCTCCTACAATGAGCAGTTCTTC; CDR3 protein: CASSFPGGSSYNEQFF
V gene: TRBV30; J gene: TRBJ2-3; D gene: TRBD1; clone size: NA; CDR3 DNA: TGTGCCTGGAGTGTCCTGGGACAGAGCACAGATACGCAGTATTTT; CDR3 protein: CAWSVLGQSTDTQYF
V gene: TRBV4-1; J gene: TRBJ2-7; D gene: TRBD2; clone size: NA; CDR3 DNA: TGCGCCAGCAGCCCGAAGCGGGGCGCCTACGAGCAGTACTTC; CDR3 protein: CASSPKRGAYEQYF
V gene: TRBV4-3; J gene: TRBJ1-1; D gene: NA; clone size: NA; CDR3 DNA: TGCGCCAGCAGCCAAACCGGGTCCGGAGGGACTGAAGCTTTCTTT; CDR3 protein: CASSQTGSGGTEAFF
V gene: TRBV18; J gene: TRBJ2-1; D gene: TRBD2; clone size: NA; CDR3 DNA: TGTGCCAGCTCACCAGGCGGGGGGGCGTCCTACAATGAGCAGTTCTTC; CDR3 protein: CASSPGGGASYNEQFF
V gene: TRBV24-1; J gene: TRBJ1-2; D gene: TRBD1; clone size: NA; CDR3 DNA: TGTGCCACCAGTTCCTGGGACAGGGGAGACGGCTACACCTTC; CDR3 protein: CATSSWDRGDGYTF
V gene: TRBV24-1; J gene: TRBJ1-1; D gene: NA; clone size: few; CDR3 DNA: TGTGCCACCAGTGATCCCTCGGGAGTTGAAGCTTTCTTT; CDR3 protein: CATSDPSGVEAFF
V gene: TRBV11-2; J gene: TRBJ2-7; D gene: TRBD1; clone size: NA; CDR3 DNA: TGTGCCAGCGGTAAGACAGGGATTACCTACGAGCAGTACTTC; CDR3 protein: CASGKTGITYEQYF
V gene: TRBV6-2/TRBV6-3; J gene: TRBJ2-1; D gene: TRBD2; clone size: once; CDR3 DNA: TGTGCCAGCAGTCGGTGGACTAGCGGGGCCTACAATGAGCAGTTCTTC; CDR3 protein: CASSRWTSGAYNEQFF
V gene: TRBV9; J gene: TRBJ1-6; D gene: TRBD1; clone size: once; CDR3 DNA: TGTGCCAGCAGACTATACAGGGGGGAACCCCTCCACTTT; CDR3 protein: CASRLYRGEPLHF
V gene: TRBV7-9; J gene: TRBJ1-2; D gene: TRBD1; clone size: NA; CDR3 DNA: TGTGCCAGCAGCTTAGATCTCGACAGGGGGCAGAGGTGGTATGGCTACACCTTC; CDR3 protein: CASSLDLDRGQRWYGYTF
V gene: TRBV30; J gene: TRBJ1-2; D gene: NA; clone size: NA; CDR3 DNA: TGTGCCTGGAACCCATCAGGGGCGTTTAAGAATGGCTACACCTTC; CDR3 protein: CAWNPSGAFKNGYTF
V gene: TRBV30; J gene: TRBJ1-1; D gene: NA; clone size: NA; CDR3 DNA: TGTGCCTGGAGTAGGGACTCCTCTGGGACTGAAGCTTTCTTT; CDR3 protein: CAWSRDSSGTEAFF
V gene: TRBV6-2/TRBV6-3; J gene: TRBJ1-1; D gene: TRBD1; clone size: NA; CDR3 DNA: TGTGCCAGCAGTTACACAGGGGGCTGGACTGAAGCTTTCTTT; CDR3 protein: CASSYTGGWTEAFF
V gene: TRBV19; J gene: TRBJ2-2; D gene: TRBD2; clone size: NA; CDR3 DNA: TGTGCCAGTAGTATAGGACCATGGCTGCATATGGGTAGCGGGGGTCCGAACACCGGGGAGCTGTTTTTT; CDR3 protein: CASSIGPWLHMGSGGPNTGELFF
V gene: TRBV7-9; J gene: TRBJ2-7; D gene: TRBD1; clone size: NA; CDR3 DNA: TGTGCCAGCAGCTTGGGACAGGGGTTCTACGAGCAGTACTTC; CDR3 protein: CASSLGQGFYEQYF
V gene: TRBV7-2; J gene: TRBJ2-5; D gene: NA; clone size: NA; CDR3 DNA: TGTGCCAGCAGCTTAGGTCCCGGAGGGGAGAGTAGGGAGACCCAGTACTTC; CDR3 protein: CASSLGPGGESRETQYF
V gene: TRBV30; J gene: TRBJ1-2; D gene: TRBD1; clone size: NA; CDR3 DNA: TGTGCCTGGGATGGGACAGACTATGGCTACACCTTC; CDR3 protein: CAWDGTDYGYTF
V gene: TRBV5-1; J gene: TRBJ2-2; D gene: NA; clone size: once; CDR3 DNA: TGCGCCAGCAGCTTAGACTCGGGGAACACCGGGGAGCTGTTTTTT; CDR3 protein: CASSLDSGNTGELFF
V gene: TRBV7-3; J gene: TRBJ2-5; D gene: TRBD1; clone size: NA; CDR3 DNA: TGTGCCAGCAGCATTGGACAGGGGAGAAGTGAGACCCAGTACTTC; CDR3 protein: CASSIGQGRSETQYF
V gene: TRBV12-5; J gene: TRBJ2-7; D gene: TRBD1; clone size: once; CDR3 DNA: TGTGCTAGTGGTACGGACAGGGACCGTACCTACGAGCAGTACTTC; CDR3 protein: CASGTDRDRTYEQYF
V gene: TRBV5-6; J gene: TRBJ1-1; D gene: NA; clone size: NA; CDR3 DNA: TGTGCCAGCAGCTTTTGGGCGGCGGGGGCGCACACTGAAGCTTTCTTT; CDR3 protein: CASSFWAAGAHTEAFF
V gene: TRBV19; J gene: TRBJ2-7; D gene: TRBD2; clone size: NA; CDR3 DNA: TGTGCCAGTAGTATAGATACTAGCGGCGGGGAGCAGTACTTC; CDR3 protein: CASSIDTSGGEQYF
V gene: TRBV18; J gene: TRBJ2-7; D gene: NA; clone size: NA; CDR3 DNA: TGTGCCAGCTCACCGGCAGGGTCCGAGCAGTACTTC; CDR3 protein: CASSPAGSEQYF
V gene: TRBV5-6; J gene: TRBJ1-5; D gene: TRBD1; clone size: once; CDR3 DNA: TGTGCCAGCAGCTTACTGGGACAGGGTATGCAGCCCCAGCATTTT; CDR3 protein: CASSLLGQGMQPQHF
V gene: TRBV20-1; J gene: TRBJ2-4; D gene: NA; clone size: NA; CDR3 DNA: TGCAGTGCTCTTTCGAGCATTCAGTACTTC; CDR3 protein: CSALSSIQYF
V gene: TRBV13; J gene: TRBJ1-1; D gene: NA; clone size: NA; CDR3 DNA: TGTGCCAGCAGCACAAACGACGGGGGTGGCACTGAAGCTTTCTTT; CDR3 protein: CASSTNDGGGTEAFF
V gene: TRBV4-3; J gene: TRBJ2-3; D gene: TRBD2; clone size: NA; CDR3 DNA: TGCGCCAGCAGCCAAGGGATAGCGGGGGGCCGTGGTACGCAGTATTTT; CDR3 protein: CASSQGIAGGRGTQYF
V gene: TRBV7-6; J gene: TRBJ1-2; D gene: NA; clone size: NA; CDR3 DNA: TGTGCCAGCAGCCCTAGTGGGGGGTATGGCTACACCTTC; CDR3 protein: CASSPSGGYGYTF
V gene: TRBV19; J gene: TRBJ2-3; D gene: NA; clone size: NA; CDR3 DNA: TGTGCCAGTAGTACGGAGGGGCAGCCCACAGATACGCAGTATTTT; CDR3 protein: CASSTEGQPTDTQYF
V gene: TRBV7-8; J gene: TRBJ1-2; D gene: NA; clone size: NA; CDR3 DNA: TGTGCCAGCAGCGGGGGGGGGAGGCCTTTTCGCTACACCTTC; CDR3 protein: CASSGGGRPFRYTF
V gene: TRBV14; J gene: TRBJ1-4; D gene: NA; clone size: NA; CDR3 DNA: TGTGCCAGCAGCCAAGCATGGAGCCTTAATGAAAAACTGTTTTTT; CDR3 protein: CASSQAWSLNEKLFF
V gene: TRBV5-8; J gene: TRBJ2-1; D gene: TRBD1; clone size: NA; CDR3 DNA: TGTGCCAGCAGCTCCAACCTGGACAGGGGGTTCTACAATGAGCAGTTCTTC; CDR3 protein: CASSSNLDRGFYNEQFF
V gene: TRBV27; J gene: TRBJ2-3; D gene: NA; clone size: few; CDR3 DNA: TGTGCCAGCAGACTCACCCGTGGGCCAGATACGCAGTATTTT; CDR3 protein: CASRLTRGPDTQYF
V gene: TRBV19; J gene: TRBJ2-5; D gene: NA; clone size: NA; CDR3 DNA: TGTGCCAGTAGGGTCTCAAGGGGAGAGACCCAGTACTTC; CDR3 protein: CASRVSRGETQYF
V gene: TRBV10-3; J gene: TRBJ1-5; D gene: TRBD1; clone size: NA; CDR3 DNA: TGTGCCATCGGGACAGAAAGGGTTCAGCCCCAGCATTTT; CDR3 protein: CAIGTERVQPQHF
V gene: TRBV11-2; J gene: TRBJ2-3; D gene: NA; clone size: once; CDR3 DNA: TGTGCCAGCAGCTTCCCCAGGGACTTCACAGATACGCAGTATTTT; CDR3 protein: CASSFPRDFTDTQYF
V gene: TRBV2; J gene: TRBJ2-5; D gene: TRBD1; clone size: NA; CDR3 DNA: TGTGCCAGTGACTGGGACAGGGGGCTGGAGACCCAGTACTTC; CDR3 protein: CASDWDRGLETQYF
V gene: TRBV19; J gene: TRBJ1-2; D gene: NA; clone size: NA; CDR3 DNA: TGTGCCAGTAGTATCCCGGGGGGTAAAGTGGGCGGCTACACCTTC; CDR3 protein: CASSIPGGKVGGYTF
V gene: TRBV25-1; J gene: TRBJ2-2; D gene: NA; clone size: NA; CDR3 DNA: TGTGCCAGCAGTGATTCACAGCCCCGCGCCGGGGAGCTGTTTTTT; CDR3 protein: CASSDSQPRAGELFF
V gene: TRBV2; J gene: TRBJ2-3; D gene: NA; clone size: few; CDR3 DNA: TGTGCCAGCAGTGCTGGGCTCAGCACAGATACGCAGTATTTT; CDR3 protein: CASSAGLSTDTQYF
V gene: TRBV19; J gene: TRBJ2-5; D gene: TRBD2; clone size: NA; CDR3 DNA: TGTGCCAGTAGTGTTAGCGGGGGGACAAAAGAGACCCAGTACTTC; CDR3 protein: CASSVSGGTKETQYF
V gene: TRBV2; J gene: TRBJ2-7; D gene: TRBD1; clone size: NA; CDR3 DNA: TGTGCCAGCAGTGCGGACAGGGGAACCGACGAGCAGTACTTC; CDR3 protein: CASSADRGTDEQYF
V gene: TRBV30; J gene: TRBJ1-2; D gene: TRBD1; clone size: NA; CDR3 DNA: TGTGCCTGGGGACAGGGTAACTATGGCTACACCTTC; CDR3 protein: CAWGQGNYGYTF
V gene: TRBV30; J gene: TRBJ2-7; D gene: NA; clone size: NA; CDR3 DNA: TGTGCCTGGGGCAGCTCCTACGAGCAGTACTTC; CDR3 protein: CAWGSSYEQYF
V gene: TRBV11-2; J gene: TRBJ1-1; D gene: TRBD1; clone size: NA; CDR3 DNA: TGTGCCAGCAGCCCCATGGACAGGCCTGAAGCTTTCTTT; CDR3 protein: CASSPMDRPEAFF
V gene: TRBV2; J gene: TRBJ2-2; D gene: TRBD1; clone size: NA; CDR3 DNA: TGTGCCAGCAGGGGGGACAGCAACACCGGGGAGCTGTTTTTT; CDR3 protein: CASRGDSNTGELFF
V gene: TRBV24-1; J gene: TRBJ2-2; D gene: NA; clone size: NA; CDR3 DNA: TGTGCCACCAGTGATTTGCGGGTACAGGCGAACACCGGGGAGCTGTTTTTT; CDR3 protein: CATSDLRVQANTGELFF
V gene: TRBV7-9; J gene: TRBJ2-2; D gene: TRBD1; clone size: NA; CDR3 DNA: TGTGCCAGCAGCTTAGCAGGACAGGGACCCACCGGGGAGCTGTTTTTT; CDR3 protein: CASSLAGQGPTGELFF
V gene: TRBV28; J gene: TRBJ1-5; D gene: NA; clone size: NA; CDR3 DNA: TGTGCCAGCAGTTTAATCCCCAAGGCAGGTATTAGCAATCAGCCCCAGCATTTT; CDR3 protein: CASSLIPKAGISNQPQHF
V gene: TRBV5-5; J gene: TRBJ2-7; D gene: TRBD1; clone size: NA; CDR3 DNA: TGTGCCAGCAGTGGACAGGTCGTTTACGAGCAGTACTTC; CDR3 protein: CASSGQVVYEQYF
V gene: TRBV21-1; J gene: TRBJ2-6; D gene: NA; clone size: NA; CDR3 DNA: TGTGCCAGCAGCGAGGGACAGGGCTCTGGGGCCAACGTCCTGACTTTC; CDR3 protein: CASSEGQGSGANVLTF
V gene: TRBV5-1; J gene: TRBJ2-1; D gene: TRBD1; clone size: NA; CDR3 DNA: TGCGCCAGCAGCTTGGTCGGGACAGGGGGCGGAAATGAGCAGTTCTTC; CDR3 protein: CASSLVGTGGGNEQFF
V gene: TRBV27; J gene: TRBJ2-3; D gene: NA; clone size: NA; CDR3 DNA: TGTGCCAGCAGTTCCCGGGACACTCGCACAGATACGCAGTATTTT; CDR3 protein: CASSSRDTRTDTQYF
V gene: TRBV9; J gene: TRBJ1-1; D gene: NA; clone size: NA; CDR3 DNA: TGTGCCAGCAGCGACGATGTCGCCTCGGGGAACACTGAAGCTTTCTTT; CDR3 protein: CASSDDVASGNTEAFF